These T cell receptor beta chains were read from a single sample in a study of T cells after yellow fever vaccination. A single record per CDR3 protein comes from TCRdb applying MiXCR to the 5' RACE reads. The table lists about 400,000 distinct CDR3 sequences, around 6.4% of them singletons. The source material was PBMCs, sampled 5 days after the yellow fever booster vaccination. These TCRs come from a man in his thirties or forties who received the YFV17D yellow fever vaccine. Both conserved end residues are part of each CDR3.

j_call v_call cdr3_aa
TRBJ2-7 TRBV18 CASSPSRSWEQYF
TRBJ1-1 TRBV19 CASSIGGNAEAFF
TRBJ1-2 TRBV28 CASSFFGLYGYTF
TRBJ1-6 TRBV27 CAIRTGANSPLHF
TRBJ1-5 TRBV21-1 CASSKGPGGRLSNQPQHF
TRBJ2-2 TRBV24-1 CATRSGHPPGELFF
TRBJ2-1 TRBV7-2 CASSLVAGYYNEQFF
TRBJ2-3 TRBV20-1 CAGRERGDTQYF
TRBJ2-1 TRBV6-1 CASSGELGSYNEQFF
TRBJ2-7 TRBV15 CATSRTAASYEQYF
TRBJ2-5 TRBV28 CASSLWEDTQETQYF
TRBJ1-2 TRBV15 CATSREPRDGYTF
TRBJ2-2 TRBV30 CAWREKIPGELFF
TRBJ2-7 TRBV6-2/TRBV6-3 CASRRTSGAYEQYF
TRBJ2-3 TRBV20-1 CSARVGADTDTQYF
TRBJ2-1 TRBV10-3 CAISVRAGGAEQFF
TRBJ2-3 TRBV20-1 CSAPPGPRTDTQYF
TRBJ2-5 TRBV5-1 CASTPNPNGLSGSQYF
TRBJ2-7 TRBV6-5 CASSYRLAHEQYF
TRBJ2-7 TRBV5-1 CASSLEVGHEQYF
TRBJ2-3 TRBV5-1 CASSLVPTSPDTQYF
TRBJ1-6 TRBV20-1 CSATHQGSNSPLHF
TRBJ2-1 TRBV5-5 CASSTPGPSLRNEQFF
TRBJ2-7 TRBV27 CASSRTENFYEQYF
TRBJ2-4 TRBV5-1 CASSLDWENIQYF
TRBJ2-2 TRBV30 CALDRENTGELFF
TRBJ2-1 TRBV3-1 CASSPGTSGAREQFF
TRBJ2-6 TRBV29-1 CSAEDSSGANVLTF
TRBJ2-1 TRBV12-3/TRBV12-4 CATRAYSYNEQFF
TRBJ2-3 TRBV2 CASSHLSGSTDTQYF